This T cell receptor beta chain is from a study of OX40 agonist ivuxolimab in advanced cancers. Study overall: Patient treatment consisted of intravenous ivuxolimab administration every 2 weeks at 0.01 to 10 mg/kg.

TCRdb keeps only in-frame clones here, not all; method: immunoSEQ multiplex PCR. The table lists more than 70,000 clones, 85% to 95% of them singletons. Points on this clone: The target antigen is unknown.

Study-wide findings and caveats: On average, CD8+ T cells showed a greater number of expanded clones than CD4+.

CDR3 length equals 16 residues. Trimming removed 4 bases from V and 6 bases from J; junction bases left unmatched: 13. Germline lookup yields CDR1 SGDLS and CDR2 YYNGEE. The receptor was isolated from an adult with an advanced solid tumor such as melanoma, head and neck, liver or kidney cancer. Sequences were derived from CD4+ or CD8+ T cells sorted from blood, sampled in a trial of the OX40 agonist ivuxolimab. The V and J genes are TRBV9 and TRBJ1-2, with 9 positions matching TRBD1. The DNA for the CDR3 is TGTGCCAGCAGCACCACCAACAGGGGGCCCTGGGATGGCTACACCTTC. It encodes CASSTTNRGPWDGYTF. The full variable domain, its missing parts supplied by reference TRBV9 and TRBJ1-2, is DSGVTQTPKHLITATGQRVTLRCSPRSGDLSVYWYQQSLDQGLQFLIQYYNGEERAKGNILERFSAQQFPDLHSELNLSSLELGDSALYFCASSTTNRGPWDGYTFGSGTRLTVV.